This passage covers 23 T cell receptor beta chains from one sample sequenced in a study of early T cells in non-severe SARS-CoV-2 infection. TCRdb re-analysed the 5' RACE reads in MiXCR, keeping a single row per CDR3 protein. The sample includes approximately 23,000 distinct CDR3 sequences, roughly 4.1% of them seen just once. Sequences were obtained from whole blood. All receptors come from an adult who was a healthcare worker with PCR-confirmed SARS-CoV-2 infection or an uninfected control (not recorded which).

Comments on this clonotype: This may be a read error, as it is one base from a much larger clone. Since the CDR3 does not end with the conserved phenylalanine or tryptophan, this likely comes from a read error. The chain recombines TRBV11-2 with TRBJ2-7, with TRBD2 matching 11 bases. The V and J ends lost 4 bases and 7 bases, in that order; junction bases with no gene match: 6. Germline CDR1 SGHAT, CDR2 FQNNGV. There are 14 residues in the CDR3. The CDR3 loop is CASSWGLAAGEQYL. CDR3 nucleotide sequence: TGTGCCAGCAGCTGGGGACTAGCGGCGGGGGAGCAGTACCTC.

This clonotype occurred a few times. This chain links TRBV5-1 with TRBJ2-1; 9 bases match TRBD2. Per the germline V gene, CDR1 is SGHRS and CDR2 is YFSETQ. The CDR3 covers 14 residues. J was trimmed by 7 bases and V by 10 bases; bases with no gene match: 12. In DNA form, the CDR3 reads TGCGCCTCCCAGGGGCTAGCGGGGATTAATGAGCAGTTCTTC. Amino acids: CASQGLAGINEQFF. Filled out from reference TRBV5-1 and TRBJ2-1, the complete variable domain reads KAGVTQTPRYLIKTRGQQVTLSCSPISGHRSVSWYQQTPGQGLQFLFEYFSETQRNKGNFPGRFSGRQFSNSRSEMNVSTLELGDSALYLCASQGLAGINEQFFGPGTRLTVL.

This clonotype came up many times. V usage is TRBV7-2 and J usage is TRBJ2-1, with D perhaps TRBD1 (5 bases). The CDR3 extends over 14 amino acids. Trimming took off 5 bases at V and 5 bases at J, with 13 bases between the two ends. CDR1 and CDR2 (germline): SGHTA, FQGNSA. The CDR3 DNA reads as TGTGCCAGCAGCCCGATATACAGGAACAATGAGCAGTTCTTC. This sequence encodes CASSPIYRNNEQFF.

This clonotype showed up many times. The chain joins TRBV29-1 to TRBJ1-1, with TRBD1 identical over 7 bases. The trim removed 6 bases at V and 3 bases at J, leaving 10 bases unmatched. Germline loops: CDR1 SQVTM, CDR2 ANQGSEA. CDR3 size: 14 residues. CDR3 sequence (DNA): TGCAGCGTAGGGGGCGCCGCTAGGGACACTGAAGCTTTCTTT. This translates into CSVGGAARDTEAFF. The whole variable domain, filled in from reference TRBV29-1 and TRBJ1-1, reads SAVISQKPSRDICQRGTSLTIQCQVDSQVTMMFWYRQQPGQSLTLIATANQGSEATYESGFVIDKFPISRPNLTFSTLTVSNMSPEDSSIYLCSVGGAARDTEAFFGQGTRLTVV.

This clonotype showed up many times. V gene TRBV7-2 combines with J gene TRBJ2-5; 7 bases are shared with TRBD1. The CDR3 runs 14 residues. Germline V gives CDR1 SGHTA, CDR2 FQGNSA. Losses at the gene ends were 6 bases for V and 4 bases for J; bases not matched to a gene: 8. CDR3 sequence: CASSQPGGSETQYF. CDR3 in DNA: TGTGCCAGCAGTCAACCAGGGGGTTCAGAGACCCAGTACTTC.

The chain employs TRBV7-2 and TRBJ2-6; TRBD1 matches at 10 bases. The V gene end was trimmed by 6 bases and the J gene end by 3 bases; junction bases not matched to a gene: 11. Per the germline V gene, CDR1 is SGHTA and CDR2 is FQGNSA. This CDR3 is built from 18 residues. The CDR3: CASRKTGGINGGANVLTF. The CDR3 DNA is TGTGCCAGCAGGAAGACAGGGGGCATCAACGGTGGGGCCAACGTCCTGACTTTC.

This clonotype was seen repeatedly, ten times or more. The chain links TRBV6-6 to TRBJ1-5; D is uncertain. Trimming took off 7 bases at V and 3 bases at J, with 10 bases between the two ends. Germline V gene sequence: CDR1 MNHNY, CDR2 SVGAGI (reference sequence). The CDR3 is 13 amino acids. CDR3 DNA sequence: TGTGCCAGCATCCTTGGGCCCAATCAGCCCCAGCATTTT. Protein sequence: CASILGPNQPQHF.

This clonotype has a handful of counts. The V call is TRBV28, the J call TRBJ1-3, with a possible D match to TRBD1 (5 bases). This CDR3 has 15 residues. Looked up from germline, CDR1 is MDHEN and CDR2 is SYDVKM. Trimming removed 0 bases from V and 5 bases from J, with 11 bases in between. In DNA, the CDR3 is TGTGCCAGCAGTTTATGGTCAGGGTCTAGAAACACCATATATTTT. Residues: CASSLWSGSRNTIYF.

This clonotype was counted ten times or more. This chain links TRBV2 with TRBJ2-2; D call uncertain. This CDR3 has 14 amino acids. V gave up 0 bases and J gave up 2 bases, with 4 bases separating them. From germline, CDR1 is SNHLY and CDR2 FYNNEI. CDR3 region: CASSEAGNTGELFF. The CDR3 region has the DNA TGTGCCAGCAGTGAAGCGGGAAACACCGGGGAGCTGTTTTTT.

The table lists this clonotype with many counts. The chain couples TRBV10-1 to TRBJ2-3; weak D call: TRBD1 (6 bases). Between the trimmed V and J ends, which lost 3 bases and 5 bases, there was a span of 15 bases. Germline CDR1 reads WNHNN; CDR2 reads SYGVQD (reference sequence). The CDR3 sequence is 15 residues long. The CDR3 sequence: CASSDVGGTGDTQYF. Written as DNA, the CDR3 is TGCGCCAGCAGTGACGTTGGGGGCACGGGAGATACGCAGTATTTT.

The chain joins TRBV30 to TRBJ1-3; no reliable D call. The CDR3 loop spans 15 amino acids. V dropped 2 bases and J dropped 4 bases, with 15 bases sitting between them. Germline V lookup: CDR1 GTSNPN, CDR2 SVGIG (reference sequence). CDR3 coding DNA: TGTGCCTGGAGTACCCCGACGTCGTTGGGAAACACCATATATTTT. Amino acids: CAWSTPTSLGNTIYF.

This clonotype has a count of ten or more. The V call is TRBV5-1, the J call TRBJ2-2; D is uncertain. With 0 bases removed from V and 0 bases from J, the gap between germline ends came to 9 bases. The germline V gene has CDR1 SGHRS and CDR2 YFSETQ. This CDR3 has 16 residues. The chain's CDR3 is CASSLVGRTNTGELFF. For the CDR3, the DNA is TGCGCCAGCAGCTTGGTAGGGCGGACGAACACCGGGGAGCTGTTTTTT.

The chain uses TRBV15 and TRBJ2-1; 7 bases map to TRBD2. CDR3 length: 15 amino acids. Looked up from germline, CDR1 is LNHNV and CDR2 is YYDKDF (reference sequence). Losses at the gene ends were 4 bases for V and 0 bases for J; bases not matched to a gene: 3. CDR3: CATSKASGSYNEQFF. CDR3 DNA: TGTGCCACCAGCAAAGCTAGCGGCTCCTACAATGAGCAGTTCTTC. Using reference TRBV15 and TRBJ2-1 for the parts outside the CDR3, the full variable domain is DAMVIQNPRYQVTQFGKPVTLSCSQTLNHNVMYWYQQKSSQAPKLLFHYYDKDFNNEADTPDNFQSRRPNTSFCFLDIRSPGLGDTAMYLCATSKASGSYNEQFFGPGTRLTVL.

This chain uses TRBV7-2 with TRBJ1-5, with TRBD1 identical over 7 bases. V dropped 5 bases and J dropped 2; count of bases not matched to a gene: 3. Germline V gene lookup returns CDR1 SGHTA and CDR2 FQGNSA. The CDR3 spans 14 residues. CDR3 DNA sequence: TGTGCCAGCAGCCTGGGGACAGGCAATCAGCCCCAGCATTTT. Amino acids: CASSLGTGNQPQHF. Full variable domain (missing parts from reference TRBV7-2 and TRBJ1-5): GAGVSQSPSNKVTEKGKDVELRCDPISGHTALYWYRQSLGQGLEFLIYFQGNSAPDKSGLPSDRFSAERTGGSVSTLTIQRTQQEDSAVYLCASSLGTGNQPQHFGDGTRLSIL.

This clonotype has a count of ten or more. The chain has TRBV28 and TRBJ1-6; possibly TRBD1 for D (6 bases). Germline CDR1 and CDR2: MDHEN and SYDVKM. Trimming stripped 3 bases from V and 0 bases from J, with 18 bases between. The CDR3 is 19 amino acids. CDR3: CASSFHEGRGLSYNSPLHF. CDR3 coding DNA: TGTGCCAGCAGTTTCCACGAGGGCAGGGGCCTCTCCTATAATTCACCCCTCCACTTT.

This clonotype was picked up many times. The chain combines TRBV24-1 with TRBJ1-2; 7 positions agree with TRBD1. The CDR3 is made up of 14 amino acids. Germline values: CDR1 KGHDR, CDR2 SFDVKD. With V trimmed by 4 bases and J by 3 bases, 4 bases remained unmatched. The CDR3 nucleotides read TGTGCCACCAGTGAACCTGGACAGGACTATGGCTACACCTTC. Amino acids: CATSEPGQDYGYTF.

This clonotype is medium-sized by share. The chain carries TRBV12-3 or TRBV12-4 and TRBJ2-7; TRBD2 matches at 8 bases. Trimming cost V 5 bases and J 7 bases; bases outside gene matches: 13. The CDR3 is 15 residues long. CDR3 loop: CASSPEGSGVKEQYF. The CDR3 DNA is TGTGCCAGCAGTCCCGAGGGTAGCGGGGTGAAGGAGCAGTACTTC.

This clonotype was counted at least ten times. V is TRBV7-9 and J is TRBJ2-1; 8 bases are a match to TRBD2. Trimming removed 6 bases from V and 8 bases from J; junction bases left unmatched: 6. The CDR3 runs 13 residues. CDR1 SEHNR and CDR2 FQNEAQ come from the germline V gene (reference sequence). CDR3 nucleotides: TGTGCCAGCAGAGGACTAGCAATGTATGAGCAGTTCTTC. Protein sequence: CASRGLAMYEQFF.

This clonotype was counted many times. DNA of the CDR3: TGTGCCATCGCGGACAGGGGGAACTATGGCTACACCTTC. Amino acids: CAIADRGNYGYTF. The J gene is TRBJ1-2, the V gene TRBV11-2, with 10 bases fitting TRBD1. This CDR3 comprises 13 residues. The trim removed 10 bases at V and 2 bases at J, leaving 4 bases unmatched. The V gene's germline CDR1 is SGHAT and CDR2 FQNNGV.

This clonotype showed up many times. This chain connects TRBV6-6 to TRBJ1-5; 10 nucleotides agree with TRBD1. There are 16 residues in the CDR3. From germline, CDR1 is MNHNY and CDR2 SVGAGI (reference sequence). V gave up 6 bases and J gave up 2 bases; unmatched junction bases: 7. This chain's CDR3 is CASRSGTGEGNQPQHF. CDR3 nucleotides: TGTGCCAGCAGGTCCGGGACAGGGGAGGGCAATCAGCCCCAGCATTTT.

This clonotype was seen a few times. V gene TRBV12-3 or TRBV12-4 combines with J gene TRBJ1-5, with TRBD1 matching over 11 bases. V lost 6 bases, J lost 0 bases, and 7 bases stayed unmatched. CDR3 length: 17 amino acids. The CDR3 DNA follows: TGTGCCAGCAGCGACGGGACAGGGGGTTTTAGCAATCAGCCCCAGCATTTT. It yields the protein CASSDGTGGFSNQPQHF.

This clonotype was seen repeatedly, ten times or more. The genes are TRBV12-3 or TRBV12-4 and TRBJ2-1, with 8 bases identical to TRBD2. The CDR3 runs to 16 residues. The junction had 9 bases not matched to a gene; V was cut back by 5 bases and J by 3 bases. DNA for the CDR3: TGTGCCAGCAGTCTGATGAGACTAGCGCTCTACAATGAGCAGTTCTTC. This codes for CASSLMRLALYNEQFF.

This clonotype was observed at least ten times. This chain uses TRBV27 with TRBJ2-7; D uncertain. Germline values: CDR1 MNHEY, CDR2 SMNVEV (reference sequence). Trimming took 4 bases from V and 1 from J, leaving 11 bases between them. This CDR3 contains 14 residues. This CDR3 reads CASSSRSESYEQYF. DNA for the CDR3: TGTGCCAGCAGTTCCCGATCAGAATCCTACGAGCAGTACTTC.